The rows below give T cell receptor beta chains drawn from one sample of a study of blood T cell repertoires in COVID-19. Here immunoSEQ multiplex PCR was the method, and the copy in TCRdb shows in-frame clones only, minus some. The sample yields 100,000 to 120,000 clones, roughly four fifths seen once. Material for sequencing was peripheral blood. These receptors all come from a woman aged 55-70 years with acute or convalescent COVID-19. Both conserved end residues are part of each CDR3. D genes are given only for firm matches. Clone sizes are given selectively: once, few, many, or a class where the clone is expanded.

abundance,d_gene,j_gene,v_gene,CDR3aa,CDR3nt
NA,NA,TRBJ2-7,TRBV18,CASSPDRSYEQYF,TGTGCCAGCTCACCTGACAGGAGCTACGAGCAGTACTTC
NA,NA,TRBJ2-5,TRBV4-2,CASSQDRSSEETQYF,TGTGCCAGCAGCCAAGATCGAAGTAGCGAAGAGACCCAGTACTTC
few,NA,TRBJ1-6,TRBV4-1,CASSPGDSPNSPLHF,TGCGCCAGCAGCCCTGGGGACTCTCCTAATTCACCCCTCCACTTT
many,NA,TRBJ1-5,TRBV30,CAWTTGSNQPQHF,TGTGCCTGGACCACAGGGAGCAATCAGCCCCAGCATTTT
NA,TRBD1,TRBJ2-5,TRBV28,CASSSPTGSETQYF,TGTGCCAGCAGTTCCCCGACAGGGTCGGAGACCCAGTACTTC
NA,TRBD2,TRBJ2-3,TRBV13,CASIKSSGTSGSLSTDTQYF,TGTGCCAGCATTAAATCTTCCGGGACTAGCGGGTCTCTAAGCACAGATACGCAGTATTTT
NA,TRBD2,TRBJ2-7,TRBV7-9,CASSLPTSPEDEQYF,TGTGCCAGCAGCTTACCGACTAGCCCGGAGGACGAGCAGTACTTC
NA,TRBD2,TRBJ2-1,TRBV5-1,CASSLAGNSYNEQFF,TGCGCCAGCAGCTTAGCGGGGAACTCCTACAATGAGCAGTTCTTC
NA,NA,TRBJ2-5,TRBV4-1,CASSQDPIQVFQETQYF,TGCGCCAGCAGCCAAGATCCCATACAGGTTTTCCAAGAGACCCAGTACTTC
once,TRBD1,TRBJ1-2,TRBV29-1,CSVASDRGHGYTF,TGCAGCGTTGCCTCGGACAGGGGGCATGGCTACACCTTC
NA,TRBD2,TRBJ2-7,TRBV5-6,CASSPDWRGAYEQYF,TGTGCCAGCAGCCCCGACTGGCGGGGGGCCTACGAGCAGTACTTC
NA,NA,TRBJ2-2,TRBV10-3,CAISAEESNTGELFF,TGTGCCATCAGTGCTGAGGAGTCAAACACCGGGGAGCTGTTTTTT
NA,TRBD2,TRBJ2-1,TRBV9,CASSVEAGAPPGEQFF,TGTGCCAGCAGCGTTGAAGCGGGGGCCCCACCTGGTGAGCAGTTCTTC
NA,NA,TRBJ1-3,TRBV5-1,CASSLDSSGNTIYF,TGCGCCAGCAGCTTGGATAGCTCTGGAAACACCATATATTTT
NA,TRBD1,TRBJ2-3,TRBV3-1/TRBV3-2,CASISIVGQGGTDTQYF,TGTGCCAGCATAAGCATCGTCGGACAGGGTGGCACAGATACGCAGTATTTT
once,NA,TRBJ2-1,TRBV7-2,CASSLAKGAENEQFF,TGTGCCAGCAGCTTAGCAAAAGGAGCGGAAAATGAGCAGTTCTTC
NA,NA,TRBJ1-5,TRBV21-1,CASSKEGNRGSQPQHF,TGTGCCAGCAGCAAAGAGGGGAACAGGGGGTCCCAGCCCCAGCATTTT
NA,TRBD2,TRBJ2-7,TRBV6-5,CASSRGGNLLDEQYF,TGTGCCAGCAGTCGCGGGGGGAACCTATTGGACGAGCAGTACTTC
NA,NA,TRBJ1-5,TRBV6-5,CASSYSLTGNQPQHF,TGTGCCAGCAGTTACTCGTTAACAGGCAATCAGCCCCAGCATTTT
NA,TRBD1,TRBJ1-1,TRBV18,CASSPLGTGSRSTEAFF,TGTGCCAGCTCACCCCTCGGGACAGGGTCGCGTAGCACTGAAGCTTTCTTT
once,TRBD1,TRBJ1-3,TRBV28,CASSPRTGLRNTIYF,TGTGCCAGCAGTCCCCGGACAGGGCTTAGAAACACCATATATTTT
NA,NA,TRBJ2-5,TRBV7-7,CASSFGSGDLETQYF,TGTGCTAGCAGCTTCGGATCAGGGGATCTCGAGACCCAGTACTTC
once,NA,TRBJ1-1,TRBV7-9,CASSLIGDTEAFF,TGTGCCAGCAGCTTAATAGGGGACACTGAAGCTTTCTTT
NA,NA,TRBJ1-2,TRBV27,CALGGRTDTNYGYTF,TGTGCCCTGGGGGGGCGGACAGATACTAACTATGGCTACACCTTC
NA,TRBD2,TRBJ2-5,TRBV9,CASSVGLALETQYF,TGTGCCAGCAGCGTAGGACTAGCGCTAGAGACCCAGTACTTC
NA,NA,TRBJ2-7,TRBV4-1,CASSQEGRQAYEQYF,TGCGCCAGCAGCCAAGAGGGCCGGCAGGCCTACGAGCAGTACTTC
few,TRBD1,TRBJ1-2,TRBV24-1,CATSVRDRDGYTF,TGTGCCACCAGTGTAAGGGACAGGGATGGCTACACCTTC
few,NA,TRBJ2-3,TRBV4-2,CASSQGQGSTDTQYF,TGTGCCAGCAGCCAGGGTCAGGGATCCACAGATACGCAGTATTTT
NA,NA,TRBJ2-7,TRBV29-1,CSVRRESYEQYF,TGCAGCGTTCGCCGAGAGTCCTACGAGCAGTACTTC
NA,TRBD1,TRBJ2-2,TRBV29-1,CSVMTGARSGELFF,TGCAGCGTTATGACAGGGGCACGATCCGGGGAGCTGTTTTTT
NA,NA,TRBJ1-1,TRBV19,CASSRGGLTEAFF,TGTGCCAGTAGTCGGGGGGGGCTTACTGAAGCTTTCTTT
few,TRBD1,TRBJ1-5,TRBV4-3,CASSQGTGEGQPQHF,TGCGCCAGCAGCCAAGGAACAGGGGAAGGTCAGCCCCAGCATTTT
NA,NA,TRBJ2-7,TRBV2,CASSARYEQYF,TGTGCCAGCAGTGCTAGGTACGAGCAGTACTTC
NA,TRBD1,TRBJ1-2,TRBV5-1,CASSLIQTGGPGGYTF,TGCGCCAGCAGCTTGATTCAAACAGGGGGGCCAGGCGGCTACACCTTC
NA,NA,TRBJ2-5,TRBV14,CASSPRRTFQETQYF,TGTGCCAGCAGCCCCAGACGGACTTTCCAAGAGACCCAGTACTTC
once,TRBD1,TRBJ1-1,TRBV12-3/TRBV12-4,CASSRQGGFEAFF,TGTGCCAGCAGTAGGCAGGGGGGTTTTGAAGCTTTCTTT
NA,NA,TRBJ1-4,TRBV12-3/TRBV12-4,CASSSSNNEKLFF,TGTGCCAGCAGTTCCTCTAATAATGAAAAACTGTTTTTT
NA,TRBD1,TRBJ1-1,TRBV12-5,CASGLGTGGNTEAFF,TGTGCTAGTGGTTTGGGGACAGGGGGTAACACTGAAGCTTTCTTT
NA,NA,TRBJ2-2,TRBV18,CASSPRNTGELFF,TGTGCCAGCTCACCCAGGAATACCGGGGAGCTGTTTTTT
NA,TRBD2,TRBJ2-3,TRBV5-4,CASSLPTSGRTDTQYF,TGTGCCAGCAGCTTACCCACTAGCGGGCGCACAGATACGCAGTATTTT
once,NA,TRBJ2-2,TRBV9,CASTKQGSGELFF,TGTGCCAGCACTAAGCAGGGTTCCGGGGAGCTGTTTTTT
few,NA,TRBJ2-2,TRBV19,CASKEGQGAGELFF,TGTGCCAGTAAGGAGGGTCAGGGGGCCGGGGAGCTGTTTTTT
NA,TRBD1,TRBJ1-1,TRBV13,CASSTRQGWRTEAFF,TGTGCCAGCAGCACCAGACAGGGTTGGCGCACTGAAGCTTTCTTT
NA,NA,TRBJ1-6,TRBV24-1,CATRGSSYNSPLHF,TGTGCCACGAGGGGGAGCTCCTATAATTCACCCCTCCACTTT
once,NA,TRBJ1-3,TRBV5-6,CASSLGRVRNTIYF,TGTGCCAGCAGCTTGGGCAGGGTTAGAAACACCATATATTTT
few,NA,TRBJ2-7,TRBV30,CAWSVTGPGYEQYF,TGTGCCTGGAGTGTAACAGGGCCGGGGTACGAGCAGTACTTC
NA,NA,TRBJ2-7,TRBV18,CASSPGLRGAEQYF,TGTGCCAGCTCACCCGGGCTCAGGGGGGCCGAGCAGTACTTC
NA,TRBD1,TRBJ2-7,TRBV19,CASGTVSSYEQYF,TGTGCCAGTGGGACAGTTTCTTCGTACGAGCAGTACTTC
NA,NA,TRBJ1-3,TRBV19,CASSTPFDSTRHSGNTIYF,TGTGCCAGTAGTACCCCTTTCGACAGCACCCGGCACTCTGGAAACACCATATATTTT
NA,NA,TRBJ2-1,TRBV5-1,CASSSRYNEQFF,TGCGCCAGCAGCTCACGGTACAATGAGCAGTTCTTC
NA,TRBD1,TRBJ1-2,TRBV11-2,CASSENGQGSYGYTF,TGTGCCAGCAGCGAAAACGGACAGGGGAGCTATGGCTACACCTTC
NA,NA,TRBJ2-1,TRBV6-5,CASIAGLSYNEQFF,TGTGCCAGCATCGCAGGGTTGTCCTACAATGAGCAGTTCTTC
NA,TRBD2,TRBJ2-7,TRBV2,CASGLSGGESYEQYF,TGTGCCAGCGGCCTTAGCGGGGGAGAGTCCTACGAGCAGTACTTC
NA,NA,TRBJ1-6,TRBV11-1,CASSWGRGGSPLHF,TGTGCCAGCAGCTGGGGCAGGGGTGGTTCACCCCTCCACTTT
NA,NA,TRBJ1-2,TRBV5-6,CASSFPGAGYGYTF,TGTGCCAGCAGCTTTCCCGGAGCCGGCTATGGCTACACCTTC